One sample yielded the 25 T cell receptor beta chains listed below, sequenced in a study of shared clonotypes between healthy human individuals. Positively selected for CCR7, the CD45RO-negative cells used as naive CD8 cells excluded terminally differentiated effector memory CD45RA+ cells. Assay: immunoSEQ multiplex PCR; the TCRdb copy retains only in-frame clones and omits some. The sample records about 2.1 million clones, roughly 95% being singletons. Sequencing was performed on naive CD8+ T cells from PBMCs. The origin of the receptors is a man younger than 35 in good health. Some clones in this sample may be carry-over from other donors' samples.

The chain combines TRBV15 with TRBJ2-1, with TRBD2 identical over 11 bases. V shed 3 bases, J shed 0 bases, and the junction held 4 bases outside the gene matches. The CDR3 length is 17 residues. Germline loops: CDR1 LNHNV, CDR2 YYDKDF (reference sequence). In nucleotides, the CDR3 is TGTGCCACCAGCAGTACTAGCGGGAGCGTCTCCTACAATGAGCAGTTCTTC. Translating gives CATSSTSGSVSYNEQFF. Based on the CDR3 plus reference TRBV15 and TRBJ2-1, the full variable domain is DAMVIQNPRYQVTQFGKPVTLSCSQTLNHNVMYWYQQKSSQAPKLLFHYYDKDFNNEADTPDNFQSRRPNTSFCFLDIRSPGLGDTAMYLCATSSTSGSVSYNEQFFGPGTRLTVL.

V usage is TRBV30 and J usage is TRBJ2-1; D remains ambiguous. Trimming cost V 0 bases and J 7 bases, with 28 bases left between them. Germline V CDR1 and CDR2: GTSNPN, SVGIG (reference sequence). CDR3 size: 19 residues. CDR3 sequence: CAWSVAPRRLVRYRNEQFF. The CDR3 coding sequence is TGTGCCTGGAGTGTAGCGCCCCGGCGTCTAGTACGATATCGGAATGAGCAGTTCTTC.

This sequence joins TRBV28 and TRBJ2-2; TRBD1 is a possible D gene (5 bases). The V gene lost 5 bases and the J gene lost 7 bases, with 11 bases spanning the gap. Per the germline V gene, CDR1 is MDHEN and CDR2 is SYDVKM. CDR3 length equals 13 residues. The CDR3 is CASSLGQLGELFF. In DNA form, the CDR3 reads TGTGCCAGCAGTCTGGGGCAGCTCGGGGAGCTGTTTTTT.

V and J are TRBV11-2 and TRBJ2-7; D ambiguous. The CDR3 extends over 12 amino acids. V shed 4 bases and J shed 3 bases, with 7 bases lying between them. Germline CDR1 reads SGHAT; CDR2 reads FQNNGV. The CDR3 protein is CASSSGFYEQYF. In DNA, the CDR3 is TGTGCCAGCAGCTCGGGTTTCTACGAGCAGTACTTC.

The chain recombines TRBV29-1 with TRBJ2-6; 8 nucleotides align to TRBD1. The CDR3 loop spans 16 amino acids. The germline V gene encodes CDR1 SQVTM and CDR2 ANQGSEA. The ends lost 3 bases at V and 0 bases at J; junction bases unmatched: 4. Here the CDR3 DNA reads TGCAGCGTTGAGACAGGGGAAAACTCTGGGGCCAACGTCCTGACTTTC. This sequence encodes CSVETGENSGANVLTF.

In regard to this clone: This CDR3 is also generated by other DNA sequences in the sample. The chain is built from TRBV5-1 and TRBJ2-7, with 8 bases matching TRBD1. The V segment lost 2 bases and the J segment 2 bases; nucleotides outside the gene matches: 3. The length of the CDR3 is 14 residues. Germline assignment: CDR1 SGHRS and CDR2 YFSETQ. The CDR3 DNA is TGCGCCAGCAGCTTTGGGACAGGCGCCTACGAGCAGTACTTC. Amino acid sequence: CASSFGTGAYEQYF.

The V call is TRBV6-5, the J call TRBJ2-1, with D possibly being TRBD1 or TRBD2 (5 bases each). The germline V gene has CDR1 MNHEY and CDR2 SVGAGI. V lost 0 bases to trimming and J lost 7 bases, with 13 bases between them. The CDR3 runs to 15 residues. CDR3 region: CASSYSWESGNEQFF. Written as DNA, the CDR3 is TGTGCCAGCAGTTACTCGTGGGAGTCAGGGAATGAGCAGTTCTTC.

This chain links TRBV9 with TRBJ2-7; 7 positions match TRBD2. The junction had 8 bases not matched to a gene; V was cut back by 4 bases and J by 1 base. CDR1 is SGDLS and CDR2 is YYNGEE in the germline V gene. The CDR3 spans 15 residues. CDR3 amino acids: CASSRSGGSSYEQYF. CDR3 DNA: TGTGCCAGCAGCCGCTCGGGCGGGAGTTCCTACGAGCAGTACTTC.

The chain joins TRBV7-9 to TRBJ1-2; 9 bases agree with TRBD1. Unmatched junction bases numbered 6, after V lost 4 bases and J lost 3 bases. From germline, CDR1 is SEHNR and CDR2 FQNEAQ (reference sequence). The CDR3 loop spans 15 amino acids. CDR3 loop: CASSSGDREDYGYTF. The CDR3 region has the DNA TGTGCCAGCAGCTCGGGGGACAGGGAAGACTATGGCTACACCTTC.

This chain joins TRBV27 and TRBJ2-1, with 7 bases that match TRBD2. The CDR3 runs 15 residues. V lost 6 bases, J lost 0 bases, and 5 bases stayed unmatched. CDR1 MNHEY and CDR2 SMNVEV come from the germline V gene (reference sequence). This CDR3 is CASSRGVSSYNEQFF. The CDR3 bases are TGTGCCAGCAGCCGGGGGGTGAGCTCCTACAATGAGCAGTTCTTC.

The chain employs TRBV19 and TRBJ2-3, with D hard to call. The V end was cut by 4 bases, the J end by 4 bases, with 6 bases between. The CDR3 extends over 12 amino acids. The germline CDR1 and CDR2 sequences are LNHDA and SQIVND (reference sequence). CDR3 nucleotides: TGTGCCAGTAGTAGGACCCCAGATACGCAGTATTTT. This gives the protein CASSRTPDTQYF.

The CDR3 DNA follows: TGTGCCAGCAGTTTGGGACCGAACCAGTACAATGAGCAGTTCTTC. Translating gives CASSLGPNQYNEQFF. V usage is TRBV27 and J usage is TRBJ2-1, with D possibly being TRBD1 or TRBD2 (5 bases each). From germline, CDR1 is MNHEY and CDR2 SMNVEV (reference sequence). V was clipped by 3 bases and J by 4 bases, with 13 bases between them. The CDR3 has 15 residues.

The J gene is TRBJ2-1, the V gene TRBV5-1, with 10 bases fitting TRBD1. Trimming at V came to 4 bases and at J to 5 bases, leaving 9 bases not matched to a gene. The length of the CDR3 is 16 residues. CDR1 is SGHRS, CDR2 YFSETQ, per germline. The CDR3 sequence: CASSTPEDRGDNEQFF. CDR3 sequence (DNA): TGCGCCAGCAGCACCCCAGAGGACAGGGGGGACAATGAGCAGTTCTTC.

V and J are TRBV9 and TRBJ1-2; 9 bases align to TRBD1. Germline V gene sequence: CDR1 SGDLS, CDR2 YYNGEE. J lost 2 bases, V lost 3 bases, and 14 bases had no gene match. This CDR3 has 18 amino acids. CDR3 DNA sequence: TGTGCCAGCAGCGCAGCCTCGATTGGGGGGACAGGGAACTATGGCTACACCTTC. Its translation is CASSAASIGGTGNYGYTF.

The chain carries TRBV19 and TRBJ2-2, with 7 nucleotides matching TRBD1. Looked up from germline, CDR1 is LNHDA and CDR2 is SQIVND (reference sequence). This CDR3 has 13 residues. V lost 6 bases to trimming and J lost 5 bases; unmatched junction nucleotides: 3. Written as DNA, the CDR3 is TGTGCCAGTAGGGACAGGACAACCGGGGAGCTGTTTTTT. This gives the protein CASRDRTTGELFF.

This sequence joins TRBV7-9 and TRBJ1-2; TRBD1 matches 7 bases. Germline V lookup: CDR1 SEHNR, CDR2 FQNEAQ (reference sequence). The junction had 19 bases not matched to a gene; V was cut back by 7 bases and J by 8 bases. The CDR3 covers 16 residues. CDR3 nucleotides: TGTGCCAGCACCGCAACCGGGACAGAGCTCGCGAGGGGCTACACCTTC. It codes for CASTATGTELARGYTF.

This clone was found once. This chain's CDR3 is CAWNRGIQLNTEAFF. In DNA, the CDR3 is TGTGCCTGGAACCGCGGCATCCAGTTGAACACTGAAGCTTTCTTT. The V gene is TRBV30, the J gene TRBJ1-1, with no clear D. This CDR3 comprises 15 residues. The germline V and J ends were trimmed by 4 bases and 0 bases, with 15 bases remaining between them. Germline-derived CDR1 and CDR2 are GTSNPN and SVGIG (reference sequence).

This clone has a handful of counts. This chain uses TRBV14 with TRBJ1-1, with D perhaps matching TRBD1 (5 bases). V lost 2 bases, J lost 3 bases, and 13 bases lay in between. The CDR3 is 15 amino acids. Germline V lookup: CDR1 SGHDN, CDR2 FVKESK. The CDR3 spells CASSQSPAGDTEAFF. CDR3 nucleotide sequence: TGTGCCAGCAGCCAATCCCCGGCGGGGGACACTGAAGCTTTCTTT.

DNA for the CDR3: TGTGCCAGCGGCGGACAGGGGGGTCTCGAGCAGTACTTC. Protein product: CASGGQGGLEQYF. The chain joins TRBV6-1 to TRBJ2-7; 10 nucleotides align to TRBD1. Germline V lookup: CDR1 MNHNS, CDR2 SASEGT. The length of the CDR3 is 13 residues. V lost 8 bases, J lost 6 bases, and 7 bases stayed unmatched.

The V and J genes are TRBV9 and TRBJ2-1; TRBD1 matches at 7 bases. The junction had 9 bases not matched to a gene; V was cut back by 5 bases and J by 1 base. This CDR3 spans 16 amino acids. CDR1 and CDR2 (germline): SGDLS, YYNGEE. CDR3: CASRSMTGKSYNEQFF. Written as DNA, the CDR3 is TGTGCCAGCAGGTCAATGACAGGGAAGTCCTACAATGAGCAGTTCTTC.

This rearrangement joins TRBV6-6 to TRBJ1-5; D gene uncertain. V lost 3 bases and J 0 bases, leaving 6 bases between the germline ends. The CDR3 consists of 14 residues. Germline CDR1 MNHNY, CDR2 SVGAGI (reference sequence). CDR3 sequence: CASSYKGSNQPQHF. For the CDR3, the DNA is TGTGCCAGCAGTTATAAGGGTAGCAATCAGCCCCAGCATTTT.

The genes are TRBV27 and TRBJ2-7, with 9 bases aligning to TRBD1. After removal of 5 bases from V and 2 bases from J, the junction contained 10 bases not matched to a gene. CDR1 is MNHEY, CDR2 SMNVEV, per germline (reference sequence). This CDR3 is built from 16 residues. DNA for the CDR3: TGTGCCAGCAGTACCCAGGTAGGGACAGGGACCTACGAGCAGTACTTC. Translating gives CASSTQVGTGTYEQYF.

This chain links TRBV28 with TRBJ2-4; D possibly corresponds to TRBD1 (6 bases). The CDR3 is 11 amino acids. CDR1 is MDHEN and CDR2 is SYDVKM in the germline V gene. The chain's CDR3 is CAGGLGNIQYF. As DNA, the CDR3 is TGTGCTGGGGGCTTGGGAAACATTCAGTACTTC.

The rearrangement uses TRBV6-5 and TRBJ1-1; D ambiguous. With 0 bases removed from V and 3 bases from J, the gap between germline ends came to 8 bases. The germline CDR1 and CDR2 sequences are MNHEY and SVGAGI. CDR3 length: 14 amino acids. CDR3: CASSYSPGDTEAFF. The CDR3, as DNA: TGTGCCAGCAGTTACTCGCCCGGGGACACTGAAGCTTTCTTT.

The DNA of the CDR3 is TGTGCCAGCTTCGACTGGTTCAACCGTGTAGAGACCCAGTACTTC. Translating gives CASFDWFNRVETQYF. The V gene is TRBV6-1, the J gene TRBJ2-5; D uncertain. The V end lost 8 bases, the J end lost 4 bases, and 20 bases lay between the germline ends. The CDR3 runs 15 residues. Per the germline V gene, CDR1 is MNHNS and CDR2 is SASEGT.